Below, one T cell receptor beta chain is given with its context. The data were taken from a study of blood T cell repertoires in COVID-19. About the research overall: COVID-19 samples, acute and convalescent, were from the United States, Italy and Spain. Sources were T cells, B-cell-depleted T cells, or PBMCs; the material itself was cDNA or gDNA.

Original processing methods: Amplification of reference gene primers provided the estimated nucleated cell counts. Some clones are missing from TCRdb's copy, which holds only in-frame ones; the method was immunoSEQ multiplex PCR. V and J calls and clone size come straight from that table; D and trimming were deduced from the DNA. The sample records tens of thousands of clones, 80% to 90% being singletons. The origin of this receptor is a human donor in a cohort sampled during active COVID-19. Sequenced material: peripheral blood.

The CDR3 sequence is CASSAPGGLSYEQYF. The DNA for the CDR3 is TGTGCCAGCAGCGCCCCCGGAGGCCTCAGTTACGAGCAGTACTTC. This chain links TRBV28 with TRBJ2-7; maybe TRBD2 (5 bases). This CDR3 spans 15 amino acids. CDR1 and CDR2 from the germline V gene are MDHEN and SYDVKM. Trimming cost V 6 bases and J 4 bases, with 19 bases left between them.